A selection of T cell receptor beta chains follows, all from one sample in a study of blood T cells in healthy people across ages. TCRdb recomputed calls from the 5' RACE reads with MiXCR, one row per CDR3 protein. Seen here are approximately 940,000 distinct CDR3 sequences, roughly 48% observed once, and the top ten hold roughly 13%. Sample: blood. Source of these receptors: a man aged 25 to 40 in good health. CDR3s include the opening cysteine and the closing phenylalanine or tryptophan.

15	TRBV3-1	TRBJ1-1	CASSQGTAVNTEAFF
15	TRBV27	TRBJ2-5	CASSPQLAGQETQYF
15	TRBV6-1	TRBJ2-3	CASSEAILGTDTQYF
16	TRBV4-2	TRBJ2-1	CASSHERSGVYNEQFF
14	TRBV6-2/TRBV6-3	TRBJ1-2	CASSPRSDASGYTF
14	TRBV27	TRBJ2-5	CASSFRGVQETQYF
11	TRBV14	TRBJ2-5	CASSQGSAQYF
16	TRBV7-9	TRBJ1-3	CASSFGWESSGNTIYF
17	TRBV6-2/TRBV6-3	TRBJ2-6	CASLSGTALSGANVLTF
15	TRBV28	TRBJ2-7	CASVSSGLSSYEQYF
15	TRBV11-2	TRBJ2-5	CASSLRSNEGETQYF
16	TRBV6-5	TRBJ2-1	CASSSTSGATYNEQFF
14	TRBV20-1	TRBJ1-2	CSVRDMTDNYGYTF
14	TRBV29-1	TRBJ1-5	CSVFMGGLDQPQHF
14	TRBV7-3	TRBJ1-1	CASSLQGGMTEAFF
13	TRBV6-2/TRBV6-3	TRBJ2-3	CASSAIAGAQQYF
13	TRBV7-6	TRBJ1-1	CASSLRAFTEAFF
14	TRBV6-2/TRBV6-3	TRBJ2-3	CASTAWGGTETQYF
14	TRBV30	-	CAWSWSGGTYEQYF
11	TRBV24-1	TRBJ2-3	CATSRDDTQYF
14	TRBV30	TRBJ2-1	CAWSRSGGFFEQFF
14	TRBV20-1	TRBJ1-1	CSARGGGANTEAFF
11	TRBV20-1	TRBJ2-3	CSALGTDTQYF
14	TRBV20-1	TRBJ1-4	CSAPPDRGTPKLFF
17	TRBV6-4	-	CASSDSRGDWGFYEQYF
15	TRBV27	TRBJ1-2	CASTSRGFSDYGYTF
16	TRBV7-8	TRBJ2-5	CASSLEAGVTSETQYF
15	TRBV5-1	TRBJ1-1	CASSLSGSMNTEAFF
14	TRBV30	TRBJ2-7	CAWTPTGRAYEQYF
15	TRBV4-3	TRBJ2-1	CASSSAAGSSYEQFF
13	TRBV25-1	TRBJ1-5	CASSEGGEQPQHF
14	TRBV20-1	TRBJ2-3	CSARLTGGDLTQYF
16	TRBV7-2	TRBJ1-1	CASSSYPGQGAPEAFF
15	TRBV7-7	TRBJ2-5	CASSFGPTGRETQYF
14	TRBV5-1	TRBJ2-1	CASSLVNGGGEQFF
15	TRBV7-2	TRBJ2-7	CASSLARGKGYEQYF